The 14 T cell receptor beta chains in this list originate from one sample, sequenced in a study of OX40 agonist ivuxolimab in advanced cancers. Libraries were prepared by immunoSEQ multiplex PCR; TCRdb keeps only in-frame clonotypes and omits some of them. The sample includes around 62,000 clones, 84% seen only once; the top ten take under 2%. The sample was CD4+ or CD8+ T cells sorted from blood, taken in a trial of the OX40 agonist ivuxolimab. The receptors originated from an adult with an advanced solid tumor such as melanoma, head and neck, liver or kidney cancer.

The J gene is TRBJ2-3, the V gene TRBV7-2; unclear D gene. With 5 bases removed from V and 6 bases from J, the gap between germline ends came to 18 bases. Germline V gives CDR1 SGHTA, CDR2 FQGNSA. The CDR3 covers 15 residues. CDR3 coding DNA: TGTGCCAGCAGCCCCGGCGACTCGAGAGGCGATACGCAGTATTTT. It codes for CASSPGDSRGDTQYF.

The chain carries TRBV4-3 and TRBJ2-5, with a possible D match to TRBD2 (5 bases). Germline CDR1 and CDR2: LGHNA and YSLEER. V was cut by 5 bases and J by 5 bases, with 18 bases left in between. This CDR3 is 15 amino acids long. CDR3 sequence (DNA): TGCGCCAGCAGCGTAGGCGCCGACCGCGGGGAGACCCAGTACTTC. Amino acids: CASSVGADRGETQYF.

CDR3 in amino acids: CASRETGELFF. The DNA for the CDR3 is TGTGCCAGCAGAGAGACCGGGGAGCTGTTTTTT. This chain links TRBV13 with TRBJ2-2, with unresolved D. The germline CDR1 and CDR2 sequences are PRHDT and FYEKMQ (reference sequence). The CDR3 length is 11 residues. V lost 6 bases and J 5 bases, leaving 4 bases between the germline ends.

The chain joins TRBV2 to TRBJ1-6, with TRBD1 matching 7 bases. The CDR3 contains 15 residues. The germline V gene encodes CDR1 SNHLY and CDR2 FYNNEI. Trimming removed 6 bases from V and 10 bases from J; junction bases left unmatched: 12. In DNA form, the CDR3 reads TGTGCCAGCAGGGCCGGTGACAGGGATGGATCACCCCTCCACTTT. This codes for CASRAGDRDGSPLHF.

J is TRBJ1-3 and V is TRBV30; possibly TRBD1 for D (5 bases). Germline lookup yields CDR1 GTSNPN and CDR2 SVGIG (reference sequence). The CDR3 has 15 residues. V was shortened by 1 base and J by 1 base, with 11 bases between the two germline ends. CDR3: CAWSGGTPSGNTIYF. CDR3 DNA: TGTGCCTGGAGTGGGGGGACTCCATCTGGAAACACCATATATTTT.

Only a few counts were recorded for this clone. The rearrangement links TRBV5-1 to TRBJ1-2; a possible D gene is TRBD1 (5 bases). V was cut by 0 bases and J by 11 bases, with 14 bases left in between. Looked up from germline, CDR1 is SGHRS and CDR2 is YFSETQ. The CDR3 extends over 13 amino acids. CDR3 amino acids: CASSLGRDDKYTF. The CDR3, as DNA: TGCGCCAGCAGCTTGGGTCGGGACGATAAGTACACCTTC.

This chain links TRBV4-3 with TRBJ2-5; TRBD2 is a possible D gene (6 bases). CDR1 is LGHNA and CDR2 is YSLEER in the germline V gene. This CDR3 spans 16 amino acids. V lost 4 bases to trimming and J lost 4 bases, with 19 bases between them. For the CDR3, the DNA is TGCGCCAGCAGCCTTCAGGTCTCGCGGGACGGAGAGACCCAGTACTTC. Translating it yields CASSLQVSRDGETQYF.

The chain uses TRBV29-1 and TRBJ2-3, with no clear D. Trimming took off 7 bases at V and 1 base at J, with 6 bases between the two ends. Germline CDR1 is SQVTM and CDR2 is ANQGSEA. The CDR3 has 11 amino acids. CDR3 region: CSGEGTDTQYF. CDR3 nucleotide sequence: TGCAGCGGGGAAGGCACAGATACGCAGTATTTT.

The chain has TRBV7-9 and TRBJ2-5; D unclear. Germline CDR1 is SEHNR and CDR2 is FQNEAQ (reference sequence). The CDR3 runs 12 residues. The V and J ends lost 2 bases and 4 bases respectively, with 5 bases between them. CDR3 in amino acids: CASSLSTETQYF. The CDR3 DNA reads TGTGCCAGCAGCTTATCTACAGAGACCCAGTACTTC.

This CDR3 is CASSERGATDTQYF. The CDR3 DNA sequence: TGTGCCAGCAGTGAACGGGGGGCCACAGATACGCAGTATTTT. This chain uses TRBV2 with TRBJ2-3, with D perhaps TRBD2 (7 bases). The CDR3 is 14 residues long. Germline V gene sequence: CDR1 SNHLY, CDR2 FYNNEI. The V and J ends lost 2 bases and 2 bases respectively, with 8 bases between them.

The rearrangement joins TRBV9 to TRBJ1-1, with TRBD1 matching 8 bases. Losses at the gene ends were 3 bases for V and 3 bases for J; bases not matched to a gene: 4. CDR1 and CDR2 (germline): SGDLS, YYNGEE. This CDR3 is built from 14 residues. The CDR3 loop is CASSGKTGDTEAFF. DNA of the CDR3: TGTGCCAGCAGCGGAAAGACAGGGGACACTGAAGCTTTCTTT.

The V gene is TRBV23-1, the J gene TRBJ2-3; D remains unclear. TRBV23-1 is identified as an open reading frame with a role that is uncertain. Trimming removed 2 bases from V and 2 bases from J, with 14 bases in between. The CDR3 is 16 amino acids. This CDR3 reads CASSQRCPVYTDTQYF. CDR3 sequence (DNA): TGCGCCAGCAGTCAACGATGTCCCGTGTACACAGATACGCAGTATTTT.

The chain is built from TRBV6-5 and TRBJ2-5; the match to TRBD1 covers 10 bases. Germline CDR1 reads MNHEY; CDR2 reads SVGAGI. The junction had 1 base not matched to a gene; V was cut back by 6 bases and J by 3 bases. The length of the CDR3 is 13 residues. CDR3 loop: CASRGTGEETQYF. DNA for the CDR3: TGTGCCAGCAGAGGGACAGGGGAAGAGACCCAGTACTTC.

The V call is TRBV7-9, the J call TRBJ1-1, with no clear D. The V and J ends lost 4 bases and 5 bases respectively, with 5 bases between them. CDR3 length: 11 residues. Per germline, CDR1 SEHNR and CDR2 FQNEAQ (reference sequence). The CDR3 loop is CASSSNTEAFF. The CDR3 bases are TGTGCCAGCAGCTCTAATACTGAAGCTTTCTTT.